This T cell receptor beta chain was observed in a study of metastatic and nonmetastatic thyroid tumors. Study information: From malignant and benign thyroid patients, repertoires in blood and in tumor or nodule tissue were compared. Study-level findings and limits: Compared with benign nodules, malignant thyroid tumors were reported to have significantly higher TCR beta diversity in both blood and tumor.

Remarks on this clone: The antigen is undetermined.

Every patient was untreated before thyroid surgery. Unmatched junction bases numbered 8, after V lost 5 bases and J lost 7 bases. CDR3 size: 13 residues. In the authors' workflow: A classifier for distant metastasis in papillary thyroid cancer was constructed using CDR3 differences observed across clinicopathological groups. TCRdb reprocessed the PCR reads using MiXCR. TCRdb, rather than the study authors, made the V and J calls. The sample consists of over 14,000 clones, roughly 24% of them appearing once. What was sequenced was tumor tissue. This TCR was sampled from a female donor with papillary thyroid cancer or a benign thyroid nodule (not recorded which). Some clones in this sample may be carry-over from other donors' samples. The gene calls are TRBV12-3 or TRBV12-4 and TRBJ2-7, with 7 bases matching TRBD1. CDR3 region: CASSHTDRVEQYF. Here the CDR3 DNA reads TGTGCCAGCAGTCACACAGACAGGGTTGAGCAGTACTTC.